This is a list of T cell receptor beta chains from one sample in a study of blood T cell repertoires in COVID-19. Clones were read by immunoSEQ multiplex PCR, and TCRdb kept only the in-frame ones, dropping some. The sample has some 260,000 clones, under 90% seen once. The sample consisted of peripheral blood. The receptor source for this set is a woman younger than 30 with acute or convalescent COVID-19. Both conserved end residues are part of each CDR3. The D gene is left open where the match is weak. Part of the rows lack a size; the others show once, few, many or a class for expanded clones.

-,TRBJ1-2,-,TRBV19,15,TGTGCCAGTAGTATATCCGGGGGAGCTAACTATGGCTACACCTTC,CASSISGGANYGYTF
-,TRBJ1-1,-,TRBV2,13,TGTGCCACGCCGGGACTCATGAACACTGAAGCTTTCTTT,CATPGLMNTEAFF
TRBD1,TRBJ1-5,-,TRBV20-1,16,TGCAGTGCTAGTCACAGGGGCGGCGCAGGGGGTCAGCCCCAGCATTTT,CSASHRGGAGGQPQHF
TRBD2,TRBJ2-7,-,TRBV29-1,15,TGCAGCGTTAAAGCGGGAGGGGGAGAGGTATACGAGCAGTACTTC,CSVKAGGGEVYEQYF
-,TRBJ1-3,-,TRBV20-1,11,TGCAGTGCCCCTTATGGAAACACCATATATTTT,CSAPYGNTIYF
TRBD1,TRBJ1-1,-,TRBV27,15,TGTGCCAGCAGTTTAGCCGGACAGGGGAACACTGAAGCTTTCTTT,CASSLAGQGNTEAFF
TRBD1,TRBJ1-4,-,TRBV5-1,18,TGCGCCAGCAGCGCATGGACAGGGAGGGGAGAGGGCAATGAAAAACTGTTTTTT,CASSAWTGRGEGNEKLFF
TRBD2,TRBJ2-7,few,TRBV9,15,TGTGCCAGCAGCGTATCAGCGGGAGATTCCTACGAGCAGTACTTC,CASSVSAGDSYEQYF
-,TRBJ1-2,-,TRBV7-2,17,TGTGCCAGCAGCTTATGGGTTAGGGAGGGATTTGGGTATGGCTACACCTTC,CASSLWVREGFGYGYTF
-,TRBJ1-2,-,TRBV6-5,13,TGTGCCAGCAGTTACGTCCTTAACTATGGCTACACCTTC,CASSYVLNYGYTF
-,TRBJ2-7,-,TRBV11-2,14,TGTGCCAGCAGCTTAGGTCCACACTCCTACGAGCAGTACTTC,CASSLGPHSYEQYF
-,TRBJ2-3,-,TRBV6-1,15,TGTGCCAGCAGTGAAGCGGGAGGTCTCGTAGATACGCAGTATTTT,CASSEAGGLVDTQYF
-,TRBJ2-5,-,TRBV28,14,TGTGCCAGCAGTTTGTTCGTCGGGCAAGAGACCCAGTACTTC,CASSLFVGQETQYF
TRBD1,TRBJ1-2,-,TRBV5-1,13,TGCGCCAGCAGCCCCGGACAGGGGGAGGGCTACACCTTC,CASSPGQGEGYTF
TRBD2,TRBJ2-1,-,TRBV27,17,TGTGCCAGCAGTCCTAACTCGGGACTAGCGGGAGCATCTGAGCAGTTCTTC,CASSPNSGLAGASEQFF
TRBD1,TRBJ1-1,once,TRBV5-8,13,TGTGCCAGCAGAACAGGGGAGAACACTGAAGCTTTCTTT,CASRTGENTEAFF
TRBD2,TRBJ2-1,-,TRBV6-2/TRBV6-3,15,TGTGCCAGCAGTTACGAAGGGACTAGCGGCAATGAGCAGTTCTTC,CASSYEGTSGNEQFF
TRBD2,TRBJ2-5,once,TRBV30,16,TGTGCCTGGGAGGTAGGACTAGCGGGAGTCGGAGAGACCCAGTACTTC,CAWEVGLAGVGETQYF
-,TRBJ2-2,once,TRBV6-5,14,TGTGCCAGCAGACTAGTTGCCCCATCCGGGGAGCTGTTTTTT,CASRLVAPSGELFF
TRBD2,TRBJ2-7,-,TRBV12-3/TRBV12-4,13,TGTGCCAGCAAACTAGCGGGAGATGACGAGCAGTACTTC,CASKLAGDDEQYF
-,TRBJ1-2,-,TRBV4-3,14,TGCGCCAGCAGCCAAGAACGAACAGGGCTCAGCTACACCTTC,CASSQERTGLSYTF
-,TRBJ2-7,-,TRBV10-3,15,TGTGCCATCAGTGGGTCGTCGGGAGTCACCTACGAGCAGTACTTC,CAISGSSGVTYEQYF
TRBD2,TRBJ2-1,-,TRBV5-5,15,TGTGCCAGCAGCTTGTGGGTAGCGGGAGAGGATGAGCAGTTCTTC,CASSLWVAGEDEQFF
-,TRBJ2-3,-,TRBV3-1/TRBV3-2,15,TGTGCCAGCAGCCCAGGCAGGGGAAAGGCAGATACGCAGTATTTT,CASSPGRGKADTQYF
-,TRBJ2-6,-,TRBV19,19,TGTGCCAGTAGTATCGTATGGGCGACAATCGGTTCTGGGGCCAACGTCCTGACTTTC,CASSIVWATIGSGANVLTF
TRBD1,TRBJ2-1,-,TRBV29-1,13,TGCAGCGTTGTGGGGACAGGGGGCGATGAGCAGTTCTTC,CSVVGTGGDEQFF
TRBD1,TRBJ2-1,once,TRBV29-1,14,TGCAGCGTTTCCGGGACAGGGAATTTGGGTGAGCAGTTCTTC,CSVSGTGNLGEQFF
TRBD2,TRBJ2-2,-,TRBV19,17,TGTGCCAGTAGTACACAATGGACTAGCGGAAACACCGGGGAGCTGTTTTTT,CASSTQWTSGNTGELFF
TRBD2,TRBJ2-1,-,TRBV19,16,TGTGCCAGTAGTGACCCGTCTAGCGGGAGACGAAATGAGCAGTTCTTC,CASSDPSSGRRNEQFF
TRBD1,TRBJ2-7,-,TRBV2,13,TGTGCCAGTCGGGGGACAGGGACCTACGAGCAGTACTTC,CASRGTGTYEQYF
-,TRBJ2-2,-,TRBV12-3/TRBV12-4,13,TGTGCCAGCAGTTTAACTCCCACCGGGGAGCTGTTTTTT,CASSLTPTGELFF
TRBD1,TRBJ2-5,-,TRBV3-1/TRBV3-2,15,TGTGCCAGCAGCCCCGACAGGGGGCGGTGGGAGACCCAGTACTTC,CASSPDRGRWETQYF
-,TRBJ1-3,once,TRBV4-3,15,TGCGCCAGCAGCCGAGACTCTACGACTGGAAACACCATATATTTT,CASSRDSTTGNTIYF
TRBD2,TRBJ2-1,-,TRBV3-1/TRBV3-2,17,TGTGCCAGCAGCCCCGGGACTAGCGGGAGGGCCGCCAATGAGCAGTTCTTC,CASSPGTSGRAANEQFF
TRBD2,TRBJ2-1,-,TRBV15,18,TGTGCCACCAACACCCGGACTAGCGGGAGTATCTCCTACAATGAGCAGTTCTTC,CATNTRTSGSISYNEQFF
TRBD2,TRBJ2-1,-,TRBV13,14,TGTGCCAGCAGCCCCGGGGGGAGCCGGGTTGAGCAGTTCTTC,CASSPGGSRVEQFF
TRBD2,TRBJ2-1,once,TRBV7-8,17,TGTGCCAGCAGCTTAGAGAGCGGCGGGGGGATGTACAATGAGCAGTTCTTC,CASSLESGGGMYNEQFF
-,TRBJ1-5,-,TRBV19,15,TGTGCCAGTATGGGGCAGGGGAACCTGTGGGGGCCCCAGCATTTT,CASMGQGNLWGPQHF
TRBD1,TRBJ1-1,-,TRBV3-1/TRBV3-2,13,TGTGCCAGCAGCCAGGAGGGGGCCACTGAAGCTTTCTTT,CASSQEGATEAFF
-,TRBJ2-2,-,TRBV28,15,TGTGCCAGCACTTGGACAGCGGGAATTACCGGGGAGCTGTTTTTT,CASTWTAGITGELFF
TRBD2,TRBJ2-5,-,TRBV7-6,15,TGTGCCAGCAGCTTAGGAAGCGGGAGGGGAGAGACCCAGTACTTC,CASSLGSGRGETQYF
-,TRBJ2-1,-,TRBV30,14,TGTGCCTGGAGCGCGGGGCCACTCTACAATGAGCAGTTCTTC,CAWSAGPLYNEQFF
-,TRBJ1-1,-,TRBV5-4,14,TGTGCCAGCAGCTTGGCCGGGAAGAACACTGAAGCTTTCTTT,CASSLAGKNTEAFF
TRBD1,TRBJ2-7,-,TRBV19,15,TGTGCCAGTAGTATAGATTGGGCAGGGGGCTACGAGCAGTACTTC,CASSIDWAGGYEQYF
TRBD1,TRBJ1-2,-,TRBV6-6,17,TGTGCCAGCAGTCACCACAGGGGGGAAACTTCTAACTATGGCTACACCTTC,CASSHHRGETSNYGYTF
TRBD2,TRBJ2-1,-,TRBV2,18,TGTGCCAGCAGCGCCGGGACTAGCGGGAGGGCCGCCTACAATGAGCAGTTCTTC,CASSAGTSGRAAYNEQFF
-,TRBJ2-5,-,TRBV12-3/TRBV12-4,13,TGTGCCAGCAGCCCCTTGTCCCAGGAGACCCAGTACTTC,CASSPLSQETQYF
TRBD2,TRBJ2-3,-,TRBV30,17,TGTGCCTGGAGTGTAACGAGGACTAGCGGGAGGGTAGATACGCAGTATTTT,CAWSVTRTSGRVDTQYF
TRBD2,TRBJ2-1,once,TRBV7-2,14,TGTGCCAGCAGCCCCCTCCTAGCGGGATCGGAGCAGTTCTTC,CASSPLLAGSEQFF
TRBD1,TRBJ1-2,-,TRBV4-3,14,TGCGCCAGCAGCCAAGGGTCAGGGGGCTATGGCTACACCTTC,CASSQGSGGYGYTF
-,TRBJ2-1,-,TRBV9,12,TGTGCCAGCGGCCCGGGGTTGGCTCGGCAGTTCTTC,CASGPGLARQFF
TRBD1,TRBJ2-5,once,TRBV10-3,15,TGTGCCATCAGTCTCCTAGACAGGGTCGGAGAGACCCAGTACTTC,CAISLLDRVGETQYF
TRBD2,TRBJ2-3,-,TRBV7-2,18,TGTGCCAGCAGCTTAGCGAGCGGGAGGGCCAGTTTTGCAGATACGCAGTATTTT,CASSLASGRASFADTQYF
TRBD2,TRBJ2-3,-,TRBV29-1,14,TGCAGCGCCGCCGGGACTAGCGGTAGAGATACGCAGTATTTT,CSAAGTSGRDTQYF